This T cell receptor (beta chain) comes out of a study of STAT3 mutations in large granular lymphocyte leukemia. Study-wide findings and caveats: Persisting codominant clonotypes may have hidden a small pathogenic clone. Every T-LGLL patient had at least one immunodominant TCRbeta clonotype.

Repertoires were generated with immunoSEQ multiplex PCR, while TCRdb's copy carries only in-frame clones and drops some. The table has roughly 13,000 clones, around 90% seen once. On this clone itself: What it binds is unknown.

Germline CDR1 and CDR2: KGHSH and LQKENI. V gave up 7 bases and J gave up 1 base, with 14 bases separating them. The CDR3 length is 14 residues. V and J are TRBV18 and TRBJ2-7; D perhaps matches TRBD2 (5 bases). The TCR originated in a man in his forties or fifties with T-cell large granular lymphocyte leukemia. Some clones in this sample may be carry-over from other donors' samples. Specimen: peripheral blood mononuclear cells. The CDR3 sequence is CASYEPRDSYEQYF. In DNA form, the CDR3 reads TGTGCCAGCTACGAGCCGAGGGATTCCTACGAGCAGTACTTC.